This T cell receptor beta chain was captured in a study of response to subunit inactivated influenza vaccine (dated by TCRdb to between 2017 and 2018). Turning to the overall study: To follow how T cells responded to a trivalent subunit inactivated influenza vaccine, the researchers relied on deep quantitative profiling of the T cell receptor repertoire. Points the paper makes about the study in general: It was suggested by the authors that each seasonal influenza vaccination may recruit only a limited number of new T cells.

From the cysteine up to the phenylalanine, the CDR3 has a length of 12 residues. Only the CDR3 part of the read is kept: 36 bases, read in frame from the first base. V and J are truncated by 4 bases and 7 bases respectively, leaving an intervening sequence of 8 bases. The library was made by RT-PCR. Data came from an Illumina HiSeq 2500. TCRdb reprocessing: public reads trimmed at Q25 with fastp, clones called with MiXCR, in-frame beta chains kept. Rows are unified per CDR3 protein, each entry keeping the most common DNA and genes. For this sample the table gives more than 400,000 distinct CDR3 sequences, of which under 8.5% were detected only once. The top ten clonotypes cover 10% to 15% of the sample. With regard to this clonotype: Its antigen is currently not known. No per-base quality is available; no much larger clone lies one base away.

The sequence joins TRBV12-3 or TRBV12-4 to TRBJ1-5, with TRBD1 as a weak D call on 6 bases. The sequence derives from a man aged 45-69 years who received an inactivated influenza vaccine. Donor details come from another sample of the same person, matched by shared clones. The sample here was PBMCs from blood, taken around 25 months after vaccination. CDR3 region: CASSYDRQPQHF. The DNA is as follows: TGTGCCAGCAGTTACGACAGGCAGCCCCAGCATTTT.